This TCR beta chain emerged from a study of identical twins. Study-level results: The models systematically underestimated how much out-of-frame TCR alpha was shared in monozygotic twins. Conclusions rested on cross-sectional statistics rather than following the same donors.

After removal of 6 bases from V and 9 bases from J, the junction contained 15 bases not matched to a gene. Looked up from germline, CDR1 is MDHEN and CDR2 is SYDVKM. The CDR3 is 16 amino acids. MiXCR, run by TCRdb on the 5' RACE reads, gives a single entry per CDR3 protein. Among approximately 500,000 distinct CDR3 sequences, roughly 15% were seen once, and the ten largest hold 0.44%. Comment on this clonotype: The antigen remains undetermined.

The same sample was also used in a study of yellow fever vaccine responses in identical twins.

The sample consisted of CD4+ T cells sorted from blood. The clonotype comes from a woman in her late teens or twenties in good health. The chain is built from TRBV28 and TRBJ2-1; 9 bases align to TRBD2. CDR3: CASSPLGTSPTREQFF. CDR3 sequence (DNA): TGTGCCAGCAGCCCCCTTGGGACTAGCCCAACCCGTGAGCAGTTCTTC.